The rows below give T cell receptor beta chains drawn from one sample of a study of vaccination and CD4 T cells after COVID-19. Their antigens are not known. TCRdb analysed the PCR reads with MiXCR anew, one entry per CDR3 protein. This table has more than 10,000 distinct CDR3 sequences, under 65% appearing once. The sequences come from cultured CD4+ T cells from blood, collected after SARS-CoV-2 vaccination. Every receptor here comes from a human donor with COVID-19. CDR3s include the opening cysteine and the closing phenylalanine or tryptophan. The order of the fields is CDR3 protein, CDR3 DNA, D gene, clone size, J gene, V gene. A D gene is named only where the DNA matches it firmly. Rows may omit the clone size; those that give it use once, few, many or a size class.

CASSSRANYGYTF	TGTGCCAGCAGTTCCCGGGCGAACTATGGCTACACCTTC	NA	few	TRBJ1-2	TRBV6-5
CSAREGGAGRDQPQHF	TGCAGTGCTAGAGAGGGAGGGGCAGGCCGGGATCAGCCCCAGCATTTT	NA	NA	TRBJ1-5	TRBV20-1
CSARAVYSGKNTEAFF	TGCAGTGCTAGAGCTGTCTACTCGGGAAAGAACACTGAAGCTTTCTTT	NA	NA	TRBJ1-1	TRBV20-1
CASSLTGYIGEQYF	TGTGCCAGCAGTTTGACGGGGTACATCGGGGAGCAGTACTTC	NA	NA	TRBJ2-7	TRBV11-2
CASSLSPTLAQTQYF	TGTGCCAGCAGCCTGTCCCCGACCCTCGCGCAGACCCAGTACTTT	NA	once	TRBJ2-5	TRBV11-2
CASGAGVNQPQHF	TGTGCCAGCGGAGCAGGGGTCAATCAGCCCCAGCATTTT	NA	NA	TRBJ1-5	TRBV7-9
CASSTRQGYNSPLHF	TGTGCCAGCAGTACTAGACAGGGCTATAATTCACCCCTCCACTTT	TRBD1	NA	TRBJ1-6	TRBV27
CASSWGGVTEAFF	TGTGCCAGCAGTTGGGGGGGTGTCACTGAAGCTTTCTTT	NA	few	TRBJ1-1	TRBV6-5
CASSYTPYGGTEAFF	TGTGCCAGCAGTTACACCCCGTACGGGGGCACTGAAGCTTTCTTT	NA	NA	TRBJ1-1	TRBV6-5
CASSISVGGSGYTF	TGTGCCAGTAGTATATCGGTAGGGGGCTCTGGCTACACCTTC	TRBD1	NA	TRBJ1-2	TRBV19
CASSLGPTDTQYF	TGTGCCAGCAGCTTAGGACCCACAGATACGCAGTATTTT	NA	NA	TRBJ2-3	TRBV7-2
CASSLDRSPSYNSPLHF	TGTGCCAGCAGCCTCGACAGGTCCCCCTCATATAATTCACCCCTCCACTTT	NA	NA	TRBJ1-6	TRBV27
CASSIRGSNQPQHF	TGTGCCAGCAGCATCCGGGGTAGCAATCAGCCCCAGCATTTT	NA	NA	TRBJ1-5	TRBV7-2
CASIGAGLGGYTF	TGTGCCAGCATCGGGGCGGGGTTAGGTGGCTACACCTTC	NA	NA	TRBJ1-2	TRBV28
CASSLYGQGAGNTIYF	TGTGCCAGCAGCTTATACGGACAGGGGGCTGGAAACACCATATATTTT	TRBD1	NA	TRBJ1-3	TRBV7-2
CASNRCHGTLCEQYF	TGTGCCAGCAATCGATGTCACGGGACGCTTTGCGAGCAGTACTTC	NA	NA	TRBJ2-7	TRBV25-1
CASSLQTGGTNGYTF	TGTGCCAGCAGCCTCCAGACAGGGGGGACCAATGGCTACACCTTC	TRBD1	few	TRBJ1-2	TRBV7-2
CASSDRQGLNQPQHF	TGTGCCAGCAGCGACCGACAGGGACTGAATCAGCCCCAGCATTTT	TRBD1	once	TRBJ1-5	TRBV7-2
CASSYWGAGTGELFF	TGTGCCAGCAGTTACTGGGGGGCTGGCACCGGGGAGCTGTTTTTT	NA	NA	TRBJ2-2	TRBV6-5
CKPRGRTDTQYF	TGCAAACCCCGGGGGCGAACAGATACGCAGTATTTT	NA	NA	TRBJ2-3	TRBV6-1
CASSLARQGQETQYF	TGTGCCAGCAGCTTAGCGCGGCAGGGGCAAGAGACCCAGTACTTC	NA	NA	TRBJ2-5	TRBV7-6
CASRRSTDTQYF	TGTGCCAGCAGAAGGAGCACAGATACGCAGTATTTT	NA	few	TRBJ2-3	TRBV7-2
CASSGLRNTGELFF	TGTGCCAGCAGTGGACTCCGGAACACCGGGGAGCTGTTTTTT	NA	once	TRBJ2-2	TRBV6-4
CASGLESGRNQPQHF	TGTGCTAGTGGTTTGGAGTCAGGGCGCAATCAGCCCCAGCATTTT	NA	NA	TRBJ1-5	TRBV12-5
CATSRVGASGALTGGETQYF	TGTGCCACCAGCAGAGTTGGGGCTAGCGGGGCCCTCACGGGAGGAGAGACCCAGTACTTC	TRBD2	NA	TRBJ2-5	TRBV15
CASSEGGYRAIEQFF	TGTGCCAGCAGTGAAGGGGGCTACAGGGCTATTGAGCAGTTCTTC	NA	NA	TRBJ2-1	TRBV2
CASSLVSTDTQYF	TGTGCCAGCAGCTTAGTTTCCACAGATACGCAGTATTTT	NA	NA	TRBJ2-3	TRBV7-6
CASSSDRGRGDTQYF	TGTGCCAGCAGCTCAGACAGGGGACGGGGAGATACGCAGTATTTT	TRBD1	once	TRBJ2-3	TRBV7-2
CSVTGDMNTEAFF	TGCAGCGTTACAGGGGACATGAACACTGAAGCTTTCTTT	TRBD1	few	TRBJ1-1	TRBV29-1
CASSRFFPGQEYEETQYF	TGTGCCAGCAGTCGATTCTTCCCTGGACAGGAATACGAAGAGACCCAGTACTTC	TRBD1	NA	TRBJ2-5	TRBV27
CASSLEGQSNQPQHF	TGTGCCAGCAGCTTAGAGGGACAGAGCAATCAGCCCCAGCATTTT	TRBD1	few	TRBJ1-5	TRBV7-8
CASSLGSAGRGYTF	TGTGCCAGCAGTTTAGGATCGGCGGGGCGCGGCTACACCTTC	NA	NA	TRBJ1-2	TRBV28
CASTSDPRGAFF	TGTGCCAGCACCTCAGACCCCAGGGGTGCTTTCTTT	NA	NA	TRBJ1-1	TRBV11-2
CASSLLGPNYGYTF	TGTGCCAGCAGCCTGCTGGGTCCTAACTATGGCTACACCTTC	NA	NA	TRBJ1-2	TRBV7-2
CASSFYICSARIRAETQYF	NA	NA	NA	TRBJ2-5	TRBV6-1
CASSKGQGWVNTEAFF	TGTGCCAGCAGCAAAGGACAGGGGTGGGTGAACACTGAAGCTTTCTTT	NA	NA	TRBJ1-1	TRBV21-1
CASSLGLTTGTDTQYF	TGTGCCAGCAGCTTAGGCCTGACTACTGGAACAGATACGCAGTATTTT	NA	NA	TRBJ2-3	TRBV7-6
CASSYSTSWTNLNYGYTF	TGTGCCAGCAGTTACTCGACTTCATGGACCAACCTTAACTATGGCTACACCTTC	NA	NA	TRBJ1-2	TRBV6-2/TRBV6-3
CASTILPAGAQPQHF	TGCGCCAGCACCATCTTGCCAGCGGGTGCTCAGCCCCAGCATTTT	NA	NA	TRBJ1-5	TRBV23-1
CASSRGQGISPTNSPLHF	TGTGCCAGCAGTAGGGGACAGGGTATTTCCCCCACCAATTCACCCCTCCACTTT	TRBD1	NA	TRBJ1-6	TRBV6-1
CAISESEQLNSPLHF	TGTGCCATCAGTGAGTCGGAACAGCTAAATTCACCCCTCCACTTT	NA	NA	TRBJ1-6	TRBV10-3
CASSESGGTSYNEQFF	TGTGCTAGCAGCGAAAGCGGGGGGACTTCCTACAATGAGCAGTTCTTC	TRBD2	NA	TRBJ2-1	TRBV7-7
CATSRQGSGSPLHF	TGTGCCACCAGCAGACAGGGAAGCGGTTCACCCCTCCACTTT	NA	few	TRBJ1-6	TRBV15
CASRPGTAQRELFF	TGTGCCAGCAGACCCGGGACAGCCCAGCGGGAGCTGTTTTTT	TRBD1	NA	TRBJ2-2	TRBV6-1
CASSQTTSGGYNEQFF	TGTGCCAGCAGTCAAACGACTAGCGGGGGTTACAATGAGCAGTTCTTC	TRBD2	NA	TRBJ2-1	TRBV6-2/TRBV6-3
CSVGIGGTNTEAFF	TGCAGCGTTGGTATTGGGGGAACGAACACTGAAGCTTTCTTT	NA	NA	TRBJ1-1	TRBV29-1
CASSDYRSDLGDEQFF	TGTGCCAGCAGCGACTATCGCAGCGACCTTGGGGATGAGCAGTTCTTC	NA	NA	TRBJ2-1	TRBV5-8
CASSLRGSSGNTIYF	TGTGCCAGCAGCCTTAGGGGCAGCTCTGGAAACACCATATATTTT	NA	few	TRBJ1-3	TRBV7-9
CASSLGRPETQYF	TGTGCCAGCAGCTTAGGTCGCCCAGAGACCCAGTACTTC	NA	NA	TRBJ2-5	TRBV11-2
CSASQGRGSGKPQHF	TGCAGTGCTAGCCAAGGCAGGGGGTCGGGGAAGCCCCAGCATTTT	TRBD1	NA	TRBJ1-5	TRBV20-1
CASSSTGGTDTQYF	TGTGCCAGCTCGTCAACGGGGGGCACAGATACGCAGTATTTT	NA	NA	TRBJ2-3	TRBV18
CSARGQGNYEQYF	TGCAGTGCCCGGGGACAGGGGAACTACGAGCAGTACTTC	TRBD1	NA	TRBJ2-7	TRBV20-1